This TCR beta chain was recorded in a study of blood T cells in healthy people across ages. The authors ran a second PCR of about 7 to 11 cycles using a sample-barcoded 5' primer and a J-beta primer mix. TCRdb ran MiXCR on the 5' RACE reads and lists one entry per CDR3 protein. Here the sample spans fewer than 2,000,000 distinct CDR3 sequences, about 32% being singletons. Per individual sample, total RNA of at least 5.5 micrograms was extracted. Worth noting for this clonotype: Its specificity is unknown.

Study results and limitations: TCR beta diversity, measured per million T cells, fell in a roughly linear way with age. No one knew whether donors had CMV, which possibly confounded expanded clonotype changes. Whereas aged donors had fewer naive CD4+ cells, long-lived donors had more of them and higher diversity.

The sample consisted of blood. The TCR was taken from a woman aged 25 to 39 in good health.

The DNA for the CDR3 is TGCAGTGCTTACCGGGACTCCCGGAGTCAGCCCCAGCATTTT. Its translation: CSAYRDSRSQPQHF. The chain employs TRBV20-1 and TRBJ1-5; weak D call: TRBD1 (5 bases). The CDR3 covers 14 residues. The germline V and J ends were trimmed by 5 bases and 6 bases, with 17 bases remaining between them. Germline V gene sequence: CDR1 DFQATT, CDR2 SNEGSKA (reference sequence).